This entry lists 5 T cell receptor beta chains sequenced from one sample in a study of blood T cell repertoires in COVID-19. Produced via immunoSEQ multiplex PCR; TCRdb's table is partial and in-frame only. This table has 130,000 to 150,000 clones, approximately 90% appearing once. Specimen: peripheral blood. The receptors shown here come from a woman aged 45-60 years with acute or convalescent COVID-19.

The rearrangement links TRBV3-1 (or the pseudogene TRBV3-2) to TRBJ1-1, with D unresolved. CDR1 is LGHDT, CDR2 YNNKEL, per germline (reference sequence). The CDR3 contains 14 residues. Between the trimmed V and J ends, which lost 2 bases and 6 bases, there was a span of 13 bases. The CDR3 here is CASSQNEVVAEAFF. CDR3 bases: TGTGCCAGCAGCCAAAACGAGGTAGTGGCTGAAGCTTTCTTT.

This clone was observed a few times. This chain joins TRBV19 and TRBJ2-7; D is unclear. The V and J ends lost 0 bases and 6 bases respectively, with 15 bases between them. CDR3 length: 15 residues. From germline, CDR1 is LNHDA and CDR2 SQIVND (reference sequence). The CDR3 DNA follows: TGTGCCAGTAGTATAGATCGAAACATACCGTCCGAGCAGTACTTC. Amino acid sequence: CASSIDRNIPSEQYF.

The table lists this clone with a count of one. The J gene is TRBJ1-1, the V gene TRBV12-3 or TRBV12-4; possibly TRBD1 for D (6 bases). The V gene lost 3 bases and the J gene lost 8 bases, with 13 bases spanning the gap. The CDR3 is 13 amino acids. The CDR3 DNA reads as TGTGCCAGCAGTTTTGTGGGGGCCAGGGAAGCTTTCTTT. Translation gives CASSFVGAREAFF.

V and J are TRBV5-1 and TRBJ1-2, with unresolved D. This CDR3 contains 14 residues. The V and J ends lost 1 base and 8 bases respectively, with 15 bases between them. The germline V gene encodes CDR1 SGHRS and CDR2 YFSETQ. CDR3 in DNA: TGCGCCAGCAGCTTGTTACAGTCCCTCTCGGGCTACACCTTC. Its translation is CASSLLQSLSGYTF.

The J gene is TRBJ2-5, the V gene TRBV6-1; TRBD1 matches 12 bases. The germline V gene has CDR1 MNHNS and CDR2 SASEGT. The CDR3 runs to 18 residues. V lost 4 bases to trimming and J lost 1 base; unmatched junction nucleotides: 10. The CDR3, as DNA: TGTGCCAGCAGTGCGCCGGGACAGGGGGCTGTGGGCCAAGAGACCCAGTACTTC. This codes for CASSAPGQGAVGQETQYF.